Included here is one T cell receptor beta chain sequence, with context. Its specificity is not known. This sample was taken from a study of T cell repertoires in cytomegalovirus infection. Study-wide background: Recently identified HLA-C-restricted and well-studied HLA-B-restricted CMV epitopes were used.

A single record per CDR3 protein comes from TCRdb applying MiXCR to the reads. The sample has about 920,000 distinct CDR3 sequences, 25% to 40% seen once. Germline V gene lookup returns CDR1 SGDLS and CDR2 YYNGEE. With 0 bases removed from V and 5 bases from J, the gap between germline ends came to 9 bases. This CDR3 has 14 amino acids. The receptor's source is a human donor in good health (CMV status not recorded). Some clones in this sample may be carry-over from other donors' samples. The chain links TRBV9 to TRBJ1-5, with no clear D. The specimen was cultured CD8+ T cells from PBMCs, collected from culture after CMV antigen stimulation. CDR3 sequence: CASSVGGTHQPQHF. The DNA of the CDR3 is TGTGCCAGCAGCGTAGGGGGTACCCATCAGCCCCAGCATTTT.